These 26 T cell receptor beta chains were all obtained from the same sample, sequenced in a study of blood T cells in healthy people across ages. Primers used in a second PCR of about 7 to 12 cycles were a sample-barcoded 5' primer and a J-beta primer mix. From the 5' RACE reads, TCRdb called clonotypes with MiXCR, one entry per CDR3 protein. The table shows about 1.6 million distinct CDR3 sequences, with about 32% occurring only once. Sample: blood. These receptors all stem from a woman aged 25 to 39 in good health.

This clonotype was counted only a few times. The gene calls are TRBV10-3 and TRBJ2-5, with TRBD2 as a possible D gene (6 bases). The tail of the sequence fits TRBJ2-7 better, so the J call may be wrong. Per germline, CDR1 ENHRY and CDR2 SYGVKD. The CDR3 contains 12 residues. The CDR3 protein is CAISDVEGEQYF. The DNA of the CDR3 is TGTGCCATCAGTGATGTGGAGGGCGAGCAGTACTTC.

The gene calls are TRBV5-1 and TRBJ2-7; tentative D call: TRBD1 (6 bases). CDR1 and CDR2 (germline): SGHRS, YFSETQ. With 4 bases removed from V and 0 bases from J, the gap between germline ends came to 11 bases. The CDR3 is 14 residues long. The CDR3 reads CASSVRTASYEQYF. DNA for the CDR3: TGCGCCAGCAGCGTTCGGACAGCCTCCTACGAGCAGTACTTC.

The chain joins TRBV20-1 to TRBJ2-7; TRBD1 matches 8 bases. The CDR3 has 13 amino acids. With V trimmed by 3 bases and J by 7 bases, 8 bases remained unmatched. Germline loops: CDR1 DFQATT, CDR2 SNEGSKA (reference sequence). For the CDR3, the DNA is TGCAGTGCTAGCAGGACAGGGTTGGGGGAGCAGTACTTC. It specifies CSASRTGLGEQYF.

This rearrangement joins TRBV18 to TRBJ2-2, with 8 bases identical to TRBD2. V trimming: 0 bases; J trimming: 5 bases; junction bases outside the gene matches: 5. The germline gives CDR1 KGHSH, CDR2 LQKENI. This CDR3 contains 16 residues. CDR3 sequence: CASSPPGLAETGELFF. The CDR3 DNA follows: TGTGCCAGCTCACCACCTGGACTAGCTGAGACCGGGGAGCTGTTTTTT.

The chain carries TRBV20-1 and TRBJ2-5; 10 nucleotides agree with TRBD2. J lost 3 bases, V lost 6 bases, and 19 bases had no gene match. The CDR3 runs to 18 residues. The germline V gene has CDR1 DFQATT and CDR2 SNEGSKA (reference sequence). The CDR3 nucleotides are TGCAGTGCCGACGACCCAAGGGGGAGCGGGGGGGCCGAAGAGACCCAGTACTTC. Protein product: CSADDPRGSGGAEETQYF.

The chain carries TRBV6-5 and TRBJ1-2; 8 bases fit TRBD1. This CDR3 spans 16 amino acids. V was pared by 10 bases and J by 1 base, with 14 bases of the junction left unmatched. Germline V gene sequence: CDR1 MNHEY, CDR2 SVGAGI. CDR3 in amino acids: CATGSGTGSFNYGYTF. In DNA form, the CDR3 reads TGTGCCACCGGTAGTGGGACAGGATCCTTTAACTATGGCTACACCTTC.

The chain recombines TRBV2 with TRBJ2-7, with TRBD1 matching 10 bases. This CDR3 is 13 amino acids long. In germline, CDR1 is SNHLY, CDR2 FYNNEI. The V and J ends lost 8 bases and 3 bases, in that order; junction bases with no gene match: 4. CDR3 amino acids: CASHGTGVYEQYF. In DNA form, the CDR3 reads TGTGCCAGCCATGGGACAGGGGTCTACGAGCAGTACTTC. Full variable domain (missing parts from reference TRBV2 and TRBJ2-7): EPEVTQTPSHQVTQMGQEVILRCVPISNHLYFYWYRQILGQKVEFLVSFYNNEISEKSEIFDDQFSVERPDGSNFTLKIRSTKLEDSAMYFCASHGTGVYEQYFGPGTRLTVT.

This clonotype was detected only a few times. V usage is TRBV4-1 and J usage is TRBJ1-1, with 7 positions matching TRBD1. The CDR3 is 10 amino acids. Germline V CDR1 and CDR2: MGHRA, YSYEKL. V was clipped by 10 bases and J by 11 bases; unmatched bases: 7. The CDR3 sequence is CATGTRGAFF. CDR3 bases: TGCGCCACCGGGACCAGGGGGGCTTTCTTT.

This clonotype has a handful of counts. The CDR3 nucleotides read TGCAGTGCTATTCGCGCAGATACGCAGTATTTT. It codes for CSAIRADTQYF. This chain uses TRBV20-1 with TRBJ2-3; D gene unclear. This CDR3 region has 11 residues. Germline values: CDR1 DFQATT, CDR2 SNEGSKA (reference sequence). V gave up 4 bases and J gave up 4 bases, with 6 bases separating them.

The gene calls are TRBV12-3 or TRBV12-4 and TRBJ2-7; either TRBD1 or TRBD2 may fit D (5 bases each). Trimming stripped 2 bases from V and 6 bases from J, with 11 bases between. The CDR3 length is 13 residues. For the CDR3, the DNA is TGTGCCAGCAGTTTAAGAGTGGGGACCGAGCAGTACTTC. Translation: CASSLRVGTEQYF.

The rearrangement links TRBV20-1 to TRBJ2-1; no definite D call. Trimming stripped 3 bases from V and 12 bases from J, with 15 bases between. The germline gives CDR1 DFQATT, CDR2 SNEGSKA (reference sequence). This CDR3 is 12 amino acids long. This CDR3 reads CSASPIPTGQFF. In nucleotides, the CDR3 is TGCAGTGCTAGTCCGATCCCGACCGGGCAGTTCTTC.

The chain is built from TRBV12-3 or TRBV12-4 and TRBJ2-2; D assignment may be TRBD1 or TRBD2 (5 bases each). V was shortened by 5 bases and J by 1 base, with 11 bases between the two germline ends. The CDR3 is 15 amino acids. This chain's CDR3 is CASSTGGGNTGELFF. Here the CDR3 DNA reads TGTGCCAGCAGTACAGGTGGGGGGAACACCGGGGAGCTGTTTTTT.

The gene calls are TRBV20-1 and TRBJ1-6; D is undetermined. Germline V lookup: CDR1 DFQATT, CDR2 SNEGSKA (reference sequence). The CDR3 sequence is 11 residues long. V was trimmed by 0 bases and J by 7 bases, leaving 1 base between them. The CDR3 coding sequence is TGCAGTGCTAGAGAAAATTCACCCCTCCACTTT. Translated, it gives CSARENSPLHF.

This clonotype was observed many times. The CDR3 region is CSGPGTGGNEQFF. In nucleotides, the CDR3 is TGCAGCGGCCCAGGGACAGGGGGGAATGAGCAGTTCTTC. This chain uses TRBV29-1 with TRBJ2-1; 11 bases are shared with TRBD1. The V segment lost 7 bases and the J segment 7 bases; nucleotides outside the gene matches: 6. CDR1 is SQVTM, CDR2 ANQGSEA, per germline. This CDR3 is built from 13 residues.

CDR3 bases: TGTGCCAGCAGCTTGGTAGGAGCCGTCGGGGAGCTGTTTTTT. It is translated as CASSLVGAVGELFF. This chain uses TRBV5-5 with TRBJ2-2; no firm D call. Germline CDR1 SGHKS, CDR2 YYEKEE (reference sequence). V lost 0 bases and J lost 7, with 10 bases in between. This CDR3 is 14 amino acids long. The full variable domain, completed using reference TRBV5-5 and TRBJ2-2, is DAGVTQSPTHLIKTRGQQVTLRCSPISGHKSVSWYQQVLGQGPQFIFQYYEKEERGRGNFPDRFSARQFPNYSSELNVNALLLGDSALYLCASSLVGAVGELFFGEGSRLTVL.

In this sample, this clonotype turned up many times. The chain couples TRBV10-3 to TRBJ2-1; 8 positions agree with TRBD1. CDR3 length equals 16 residues. Trimming took 5 bases from V and 3 from J; bases not matched to a gene: 9. Germline CDR1 ENHRY, CDR2 SYGVKD. CDR3 in amino acids: CAISSPNRGDYNEQFF. The CDR3 DNA is TGTGCCATCAGTTCACCAAACAGGGGGGACTACAATGAGCAGTTCTTC.

In its sample, this clonotype was seen a few times. The gene calls are TRBV5-1 and TRBJ1-2; 10 nucleotides agree with TRBD1. The length of the CDR3 is 16 residues. Losses at the gene ends were 4 bases for V and 1 base for J; bases not matched to a gene: 7. Germline CDR1 is SGHRS and CDR2 is YFSETQ. For the CDR3, the DNA is TGCGCCAGCAGCCCGGGGACAGGGGATTTTAACTATGGCTACACCTTC. It encodes CASSPGTGDFNYGYTF.

This clonotype showed up just a few times. The DNA of the CDR3 is TGTGCCAGCGGAATTAATTGGGTGGGCACTGAAGCTTTCTTT. Its translation is CASGINWVGTEAFF. The rearrangement links TRBV12-3 or TRBV12-4 to TRBJ1-1; D is ambiguous. CDR3 length: 14 residues. Trimming stripped 8 bases from V and 4 bases from J, with 17 bases between.

This clonotype was counted many times. This chain links TRBV20-1 with TRBJ2-5, with 9 bases aligning to TRBD2. Germline V gene data show CDR1 as DFQATT and CDR2 as SNEGSKA (reference sequence). V lost 3 bases and J lost 5; bases outside the gene matches: 10. This CDR3 has 15 residues. CDR3 DNA sequence: TGCAGTGCTAGGTTTATGGCGGGGGGGGTCGAGACCCAGTACTTC. Encoded protein: CSARFMAGGVETQYF.

This clonotype was picked up a small number of times. The rearrangement uses TRBV9 and TRBJ2-4, with TRBD2 matching 8 bases. The J call may be in error: the DNA end matches TRBJ2-7 better. Germline CDR1 is SGDLS and CDR2 is YYNGEE. This CDR3 is built from 14 residues. CDR3 protein: CASSSGGTAREQYF. CDR3 in DNA: TGTGCCAGCAGCAGCGGGGGAACCGCTCGCGAGCAGTACTTC.

The rearrangement links TRBV3-1 to TRBJ2-1; D is perhaps TRBD1 (5 bases). The CDR3 covers 15 residues. CDR1 LGHDT and CDR2 YNNKEL come from the germline V gene (reference sequence). Deletions cut 0 bases from V and 6 bases from J, with 12 bases between. The CDR3 DNA follows: TGTGCCAGCAGCCAAGATGTGGTAAGGGGCAATGAGCAGTTCTTC. It is translated as CASSQDVVRGNEQFF.

This clonotype turned up a few times. This chain connects TRBV7-2 to TRBJ2-3; 14 bases line up with TRBD2. J was trimmed by 1 base and V by 4 bases; bases with no gene match: 7. This CDR3 comprises 18 residues. Germline assignment: CDR1 SGHTA and CDR2 FQGNSA. The CDR3 protein is CASSSGLAGVVGTDTQYF. In DNA form, the CDR3 reads TGTGCCAGCAGCTCGGGACTAGCGGGAGTGGTGGGCACAGATACGCAGTATTTT.

This clonotype was seen more than once but under ten times. The chain joins TRBV12-3 or TRBV12-4 to TRBJ2-1, with 9 nucleotides matching TRBD2. The CDR3 is made up of 14 amino acids. The trim removed 7 bases at V and 7 bases at J, leaving 8 bases unmatched. This CDR3 is CASTAGGAGNEQFF. In DNA, the CDR3 is TGTGCCAGCACTGCGGGGGGGGCGGGTAATGAGCAGTTCTTC.

This clonotype showed up just a few times. The V call is TRBV7-8, the J call TRBJ2-3; D unclear. Trimming removed 4 bases at V and 4 bases at J, with 12 bases between. Looked up from germline, CDR1 is SGHVS and CDR2 is FQNEAQ. The CDR3 totals 14 residues. The CDR3: CASSSDGPADTQYF. CDR3 nucleotide sequence: TGTGCCAGCAGCTCGGACGGGCCGGCAGATACGCAGTATTTT.

This clonotype was counted only a few times. This chain joins TRBV15 and TRBJ2-5; D uncertain. CDR1 and CDR2 from the germline V gene are LNHNV and YYDKDF (reference sequence). Trimming removed 8 bases from V and 1 base from J, with 14 bases in between. The CDR3 runs to 14 residues. The CDR3: CATASGGFQETQYF. In nucleotides, the CDR3 is TGTGCCACCGCATCTGGTGGGTTCCAAGAGACCCAGTACTTC.

This clonotype turned up a few times. The chain employs TRBV6-2 or TRBV6-3 and TRBJ2-1, with D perhaps TRBD1 or TRBD2 (5 bases each). Looked up from germline, CDR1 is MNHEY and CDR2 is SVGEGT. Trimming took off 7 bases at V and 5 bases at J, with 18 bases between the two ends. The CDR3 spans 15 residues. The CDR3 DNA sequence: TGTGCCAGCACCAGAGGGGCGCTACTGGACAATGAGCAGTTCTTC. Translating gives CASTRGALLDNEQFF.